This T cell receptor beta chain was profiled in a study of blood T cell repertoires in COVID-19. Study information: Acute and convalescent COVID-19 samples came from the United States, Italy and Spain. PBMCs, B-cell-depleted T cells, or T cells provided the cDNA or gDNA that made up the material.

CDR3 length: 16 amino acids. Germline CDR1 and CDR2: SGHTA and FQGNSA. V lost 5 bases and J lost 12; bases outside the gene matches: 15. Original methodology: Amplification from reference gene primers served as the basis for estimated nucleated cell counts. The assay was immunoSEQ multiplex PCR, and TCRdb's table has in-frame clones only and misses some. The DNA gave D and trimming, while V, J and clone size come from that table. Here the sample spans 310,000 or so clones, approximately 86% being singletons. Input material: peripheral blood. This clonotype was obtained from a woman aged 30 to 39 who had recovered from COVID-19. The chain recombines TRBV7-2 with TRBJ1-3, with 11 bases fitting TRBD1. The CDR3 reads CASSLNTGTGGRHIYF. The CDR3 DNA reads TGTGCCAGCAGCCTAAACACCGGGACAGGGGGTAGGCACATATATTTT.